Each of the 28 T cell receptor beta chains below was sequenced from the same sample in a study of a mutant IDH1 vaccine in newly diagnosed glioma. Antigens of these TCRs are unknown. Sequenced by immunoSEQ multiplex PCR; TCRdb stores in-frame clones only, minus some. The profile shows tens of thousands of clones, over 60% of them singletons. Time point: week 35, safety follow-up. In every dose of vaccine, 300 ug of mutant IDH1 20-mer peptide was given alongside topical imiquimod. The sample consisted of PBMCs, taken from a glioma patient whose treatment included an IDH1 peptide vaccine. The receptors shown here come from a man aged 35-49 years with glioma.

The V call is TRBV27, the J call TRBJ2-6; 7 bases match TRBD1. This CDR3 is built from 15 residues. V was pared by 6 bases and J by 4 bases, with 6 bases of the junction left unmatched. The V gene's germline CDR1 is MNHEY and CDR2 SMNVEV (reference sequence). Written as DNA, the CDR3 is TGTGCCAGCAGACCGACAGGGTCCGGGGCCAACGTCCTGACTTTC. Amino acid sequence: CASRPTGSGANVLTF.

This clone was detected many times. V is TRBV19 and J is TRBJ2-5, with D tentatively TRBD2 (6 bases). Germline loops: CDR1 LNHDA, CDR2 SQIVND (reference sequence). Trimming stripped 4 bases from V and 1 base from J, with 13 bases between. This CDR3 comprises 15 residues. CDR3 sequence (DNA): TGTGCCAGTAGTACCGGGACTGCTCTCCAAGAGACCCAGTACTTC. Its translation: CASSTGTALQETQYF.

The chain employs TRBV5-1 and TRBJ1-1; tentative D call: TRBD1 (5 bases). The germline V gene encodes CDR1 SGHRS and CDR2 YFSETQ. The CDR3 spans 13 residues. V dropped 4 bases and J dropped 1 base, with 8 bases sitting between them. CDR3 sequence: CASSQGPNTEAFF. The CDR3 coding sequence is TGCGCCAGCAGCCAGGGCCCGAACACTGAAGCTTTCTTT. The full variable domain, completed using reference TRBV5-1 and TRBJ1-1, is KAGVTQTPRYLIKTRGQQVTLSCSPISGHRSVSWYQQTPGQGLQFLFEYFSETQRNKGNFPGRFSGRQFSNSRSEMNVSTLELGDSALYLCASSQGPNTEAFFGQGTRLTVV.

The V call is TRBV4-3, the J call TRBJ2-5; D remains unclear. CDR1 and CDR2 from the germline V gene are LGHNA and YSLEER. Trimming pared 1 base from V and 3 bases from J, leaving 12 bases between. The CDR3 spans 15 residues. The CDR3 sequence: CASSQGVGDEETQYF. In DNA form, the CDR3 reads TGCGCCAGCAGCCAAGGGGTTGGAGACGAAGAGACCCAGTACTTC.

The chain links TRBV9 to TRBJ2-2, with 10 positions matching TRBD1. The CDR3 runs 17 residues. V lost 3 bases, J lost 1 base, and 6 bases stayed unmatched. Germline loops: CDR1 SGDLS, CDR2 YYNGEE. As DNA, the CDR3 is TGTGCCAGCAGCGCCTCCGACAGGGGGCGGAACACCGGGGAGCTGTTTTTT. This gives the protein CASSASDRGRNTGELFF.

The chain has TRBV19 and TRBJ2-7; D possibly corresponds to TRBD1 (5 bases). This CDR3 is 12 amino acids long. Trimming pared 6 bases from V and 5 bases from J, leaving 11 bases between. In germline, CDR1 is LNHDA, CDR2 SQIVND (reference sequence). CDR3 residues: CASRAGKNEQYF. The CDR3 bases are TGTGCCAGTAGGGCAGGGAAAAACGAGCAGTACTTC.

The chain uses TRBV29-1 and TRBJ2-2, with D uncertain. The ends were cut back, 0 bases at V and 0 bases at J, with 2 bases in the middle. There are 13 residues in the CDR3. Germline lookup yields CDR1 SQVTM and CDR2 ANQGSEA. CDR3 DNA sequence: TGCAGCGTTGAAGACACGAACACCGGGGAGCTGTTTTTT. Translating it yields CSVEDTNTGELFF.

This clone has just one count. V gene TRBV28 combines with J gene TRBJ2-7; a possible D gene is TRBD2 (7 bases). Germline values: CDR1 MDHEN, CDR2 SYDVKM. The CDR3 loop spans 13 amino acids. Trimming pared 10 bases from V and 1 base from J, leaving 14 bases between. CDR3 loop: CATGGGPSYEQYV. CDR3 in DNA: TGTGCCACCGGCGGGGGCCCATCCTACGAGCAGTACGTC.

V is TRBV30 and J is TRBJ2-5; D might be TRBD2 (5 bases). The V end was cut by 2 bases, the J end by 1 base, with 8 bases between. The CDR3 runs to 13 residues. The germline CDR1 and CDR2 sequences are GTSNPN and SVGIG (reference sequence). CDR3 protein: CAWSRRSQETQYF. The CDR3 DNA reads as TGTGCCTGGAGTCGGAGGTCCCAAGAGACCCAGTACTTC.

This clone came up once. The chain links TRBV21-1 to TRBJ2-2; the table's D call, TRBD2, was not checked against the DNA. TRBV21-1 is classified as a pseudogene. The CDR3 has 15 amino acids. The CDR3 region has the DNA TGTGCCAGCAATCGCCGGGGGATAAACACCGGGGAGCTGTTTTTT. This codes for CASNRRGINTGELFF.

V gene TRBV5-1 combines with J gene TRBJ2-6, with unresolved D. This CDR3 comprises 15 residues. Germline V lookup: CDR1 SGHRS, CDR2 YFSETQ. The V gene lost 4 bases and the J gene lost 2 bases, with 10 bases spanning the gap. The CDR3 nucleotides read TGCGCCAGCAGCCCTGACATACCTGGGGCCAACGTCCTGACTTTC. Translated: CASSPDIPGANVLTF.

CDR3 amino acids: CASSEGASEETQYF. Here the CDR3 DNA reads TGTGCCAGCAGTGAGGGGGCTAGTGAAGAGACCCAGTACTTC. The chain recombines TRBV2 with TRBJ2-5, with D perhaps matching TRBD1 (6 bases). Trimming pared 3 bases from V and 3 bases from J, leaving 11 bases between. The CDR3 length is 14 residues. Germline CDR1 reads SNHLY; CDR2 reads FYNNEI.

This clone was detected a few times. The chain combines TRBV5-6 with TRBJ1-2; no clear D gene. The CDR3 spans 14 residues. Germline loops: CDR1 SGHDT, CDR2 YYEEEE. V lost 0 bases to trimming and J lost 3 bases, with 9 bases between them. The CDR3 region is CASSLVQRDYGYTF. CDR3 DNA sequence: TGTGCCAGCAGCTTGGTCCAGAGGGACTATGGCTACACCTTC.

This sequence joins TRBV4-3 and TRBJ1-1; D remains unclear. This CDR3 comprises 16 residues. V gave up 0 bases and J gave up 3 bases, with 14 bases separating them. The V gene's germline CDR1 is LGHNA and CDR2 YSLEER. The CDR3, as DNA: TGCGCCAGCAGCCAAGATGGGCGGAGGGTGGACACTGAAGCTTTCTTT. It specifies CASSQDGRRVDTEAFF.

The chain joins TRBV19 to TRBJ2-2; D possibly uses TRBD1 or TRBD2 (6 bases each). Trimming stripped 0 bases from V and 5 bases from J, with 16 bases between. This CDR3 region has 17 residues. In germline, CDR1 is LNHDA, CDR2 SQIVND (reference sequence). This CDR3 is CASSIDGWGARTGELFF. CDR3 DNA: TGTGCCAGTAGTATAGATGGATGGGGGGCGCGGACCGGGGAGCTGTTTTTT.

The CDR3 coding sequence is TGTGCCAGCAGCTCAGGGACTAGCGGGATTCAATGGGAGCAGTTCTTC. Its protein is CASSSGTSGIQWEQFF. The chain joins TRBV11-1 to TRBJ2-1, with TRBD2 matching over 13 bases. V trimming: 4 bases; J trimming: 10 bases; junction bases outside the gene matches: 10. Per germline, CDR1 SGHAT and CDR2 FQDESV (reference sequence). The CDR3 length is 16 residues. Variable domain in full (rest from reference TRBV11-1 and TRBJ2-1): EAEVAQSPRYKITEKSQAVAFWCDPISGHATLYWYRQILGQGPELLVQFQDESVVDDSQLPKDRFSAERLKGVDSTLKIQPAELGDSAMYLCASSSGTSGIQWEQFFGPGTRLTVL.

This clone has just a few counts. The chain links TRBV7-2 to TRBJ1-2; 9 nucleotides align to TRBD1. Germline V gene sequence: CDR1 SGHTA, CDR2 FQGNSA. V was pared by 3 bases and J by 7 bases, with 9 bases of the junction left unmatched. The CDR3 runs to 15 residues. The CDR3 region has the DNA TGTGCCAGCAGCTTTACAGGGGGCGCAGGGGGTGGCTACACCTTC. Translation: CASSFTGGAGGGYTF.

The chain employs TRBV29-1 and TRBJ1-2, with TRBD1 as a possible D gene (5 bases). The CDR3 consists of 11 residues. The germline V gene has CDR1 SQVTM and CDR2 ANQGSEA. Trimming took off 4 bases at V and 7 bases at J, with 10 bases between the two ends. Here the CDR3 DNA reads TGCAGCGTTGTCAGGGAGAGTGGCTACACCTTC. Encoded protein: CSVVRESGYTF.

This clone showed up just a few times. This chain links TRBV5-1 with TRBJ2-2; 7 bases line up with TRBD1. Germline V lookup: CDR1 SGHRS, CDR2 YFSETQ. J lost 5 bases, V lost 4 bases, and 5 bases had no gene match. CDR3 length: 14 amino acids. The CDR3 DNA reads TGCGCCAGCAGCGCTAGACAGGGAACCGGGGAGCTGTTTTTT. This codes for CASSARQGTGELFF.

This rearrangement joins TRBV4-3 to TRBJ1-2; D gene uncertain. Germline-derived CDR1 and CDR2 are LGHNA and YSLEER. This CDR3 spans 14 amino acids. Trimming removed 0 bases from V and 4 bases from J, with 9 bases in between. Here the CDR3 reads CASSQDPEVYGYTF. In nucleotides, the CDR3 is TGCGCCAGCAGCCAAGATCCGGAAGTCTATGGCTACACCTTC.

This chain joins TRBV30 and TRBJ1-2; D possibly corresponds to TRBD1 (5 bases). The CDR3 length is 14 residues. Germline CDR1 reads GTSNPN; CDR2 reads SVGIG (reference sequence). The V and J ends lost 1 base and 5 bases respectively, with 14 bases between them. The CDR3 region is CAWSASPGGYGYTF. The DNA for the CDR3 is TGTGCCTGGAGTGCTTCTCCTGGGGGGTATGGCTACACCTTC.

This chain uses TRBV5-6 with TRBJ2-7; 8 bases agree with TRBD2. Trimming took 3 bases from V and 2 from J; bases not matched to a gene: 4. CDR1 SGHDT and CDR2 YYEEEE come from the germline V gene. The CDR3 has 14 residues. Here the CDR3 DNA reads TGTGCCAGCAGCTCAGGACTAGCACCCTACGAGCAGTACGTC. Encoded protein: CASSSGLAPYEQYV.

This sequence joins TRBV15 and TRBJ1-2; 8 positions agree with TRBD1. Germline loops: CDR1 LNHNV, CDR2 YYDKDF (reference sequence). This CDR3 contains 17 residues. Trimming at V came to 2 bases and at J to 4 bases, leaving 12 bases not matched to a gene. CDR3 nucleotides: TGTGCCACCAGCAGATATACAGCCACCGGGACAGGCTATGGCTACACCTTC. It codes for CATSRYTATGTGYGYTF.

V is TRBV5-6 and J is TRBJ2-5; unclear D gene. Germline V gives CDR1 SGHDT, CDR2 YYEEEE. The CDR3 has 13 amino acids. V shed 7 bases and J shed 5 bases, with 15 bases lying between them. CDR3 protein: CASPRFHGETQYF. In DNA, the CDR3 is TGTGCCAGCCCTCGGTTTCACGGGGAGACCCAGTACTTC.

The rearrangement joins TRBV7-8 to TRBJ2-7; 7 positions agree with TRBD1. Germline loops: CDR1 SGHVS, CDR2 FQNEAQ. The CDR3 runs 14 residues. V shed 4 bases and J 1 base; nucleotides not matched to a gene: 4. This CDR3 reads CASSWKGASYEQYF. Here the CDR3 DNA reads TGTGCCAGCAGCTGGAAGGGGGCGTCCTACGAGCAGTACTTC. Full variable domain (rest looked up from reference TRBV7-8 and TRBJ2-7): GAGVSQSPRYKVAKRGQDVALRCDPISGHVSLFWYQQALGQGPEFLTYFQNEAQLDKSGLPSDRFFAERPEGSVSTLKIQRTQQEDSAVYLCASSWKGASYEQYFGPGTRLTVT.

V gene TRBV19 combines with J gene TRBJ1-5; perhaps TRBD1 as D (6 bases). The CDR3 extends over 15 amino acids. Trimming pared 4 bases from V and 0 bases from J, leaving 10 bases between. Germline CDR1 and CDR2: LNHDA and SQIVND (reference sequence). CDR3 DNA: TGTGCCAGTAGTAATGGACAGTCTAGCAATCAGCCCCAGCATTTT. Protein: CASSNGQSSNQPQHF.

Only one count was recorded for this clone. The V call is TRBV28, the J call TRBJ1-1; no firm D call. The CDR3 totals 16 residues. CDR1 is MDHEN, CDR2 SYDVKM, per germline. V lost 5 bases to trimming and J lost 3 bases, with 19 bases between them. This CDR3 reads CASSPEIQSFYTEAFF. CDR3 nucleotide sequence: TGTGCCAGCAGTCCAGAGATACAGAGTTTTTACACTGAAGCTTTCTTT.

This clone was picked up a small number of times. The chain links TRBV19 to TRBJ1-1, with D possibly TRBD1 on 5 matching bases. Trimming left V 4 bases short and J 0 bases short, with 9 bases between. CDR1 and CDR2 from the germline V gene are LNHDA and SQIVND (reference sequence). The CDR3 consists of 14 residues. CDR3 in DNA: TGTGCCAGTAGTAGGGACGGATTGAACACTGAAGCTTTCTTT. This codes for CASSRDGLNTEAFF.